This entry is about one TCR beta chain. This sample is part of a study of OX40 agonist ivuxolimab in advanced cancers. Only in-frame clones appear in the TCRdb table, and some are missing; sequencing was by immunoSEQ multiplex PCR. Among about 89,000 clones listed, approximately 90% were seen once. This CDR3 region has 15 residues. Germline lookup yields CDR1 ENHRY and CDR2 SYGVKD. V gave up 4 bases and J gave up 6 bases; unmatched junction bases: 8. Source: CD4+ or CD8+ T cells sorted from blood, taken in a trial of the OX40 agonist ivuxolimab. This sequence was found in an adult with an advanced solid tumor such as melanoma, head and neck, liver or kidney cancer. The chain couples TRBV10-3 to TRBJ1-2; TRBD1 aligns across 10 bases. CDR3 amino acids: CAISVTGQGINGYTF. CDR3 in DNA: TGTGCCATCAGTGTAACGGGACAGGGGATTAATGGCTACACCTTC.